The sequence of this T cell receptor beta chain was determined in a study of blood T cell repertoires in COVID-19. Study context: The United States, Italy and Spain supplied acute and convalescent COVID-19 samples. PBMCs, B-cell-depleted T cells, or T cells provided the cDNA or gDNA that made up the material.

The germline V and J ends were trimmed by 8 bases and 3 bases, with 19 bases remaining between them. The CDR3 sequence is 15 residues long. The germline CDR1 and CDR2 sequences are MNHEY and SVGAGI. In the authors' methods: Scientists estimated how many nucleated cells there were by amplifying reference gene primers. This table comes from immunoSEQ multiplex PCR, and its TCRdb copy is limited to in-frame clones, with some not included. That table furnishes V, J and clone size, whereas the DNA furnished D and trimming. This sample carries approximately 280,000 clones, around 86% of them seen once, and the ten largest clones take approximately 2%.

The chain has TRBV6-5 and TRBJ2-5; TRBD1 is a possible D gene (5 bases). This sequence originates from a woman aged 25 to 39 who had recovered from COVID-19. Sequenced material: peripheral blood. Here the CDR3 DNA reads TGTGCCAGCCACGAATCGTGGGGCAGGGAAGAGACCCAGTACTTC. Translation: CASHESWGREETQYF.